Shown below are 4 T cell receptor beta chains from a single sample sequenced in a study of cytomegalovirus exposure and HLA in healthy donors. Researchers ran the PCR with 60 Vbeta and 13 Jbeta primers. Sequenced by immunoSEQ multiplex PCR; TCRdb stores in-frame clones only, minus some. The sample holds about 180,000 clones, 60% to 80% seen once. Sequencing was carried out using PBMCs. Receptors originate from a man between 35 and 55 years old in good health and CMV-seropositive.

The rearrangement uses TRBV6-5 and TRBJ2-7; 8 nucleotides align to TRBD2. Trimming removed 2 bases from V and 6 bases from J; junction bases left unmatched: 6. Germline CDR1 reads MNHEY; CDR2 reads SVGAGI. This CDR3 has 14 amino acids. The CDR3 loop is CASSYRVAGREQYF. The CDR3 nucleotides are TGTGCCAGCAGTTACAGGGTAGCGGGACGCGAGCAGTACTTC.

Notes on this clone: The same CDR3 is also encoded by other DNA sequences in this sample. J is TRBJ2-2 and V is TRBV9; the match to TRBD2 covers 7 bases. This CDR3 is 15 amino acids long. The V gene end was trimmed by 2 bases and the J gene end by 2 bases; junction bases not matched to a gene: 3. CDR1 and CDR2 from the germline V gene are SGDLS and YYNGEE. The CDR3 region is CASSVASGNTGELFF. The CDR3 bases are TGTGCCAGCAGCGTTGCTAGCGGCAACACCGGGGAGCTGTTTTTT.

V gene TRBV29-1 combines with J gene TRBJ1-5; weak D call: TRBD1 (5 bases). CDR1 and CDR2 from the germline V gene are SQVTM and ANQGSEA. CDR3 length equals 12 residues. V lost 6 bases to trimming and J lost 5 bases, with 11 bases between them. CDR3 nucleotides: TGCAGCGTCGGACAAGAAGATCAGCCCCAGCATTTT. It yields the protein CSVGQEDQPQHF.

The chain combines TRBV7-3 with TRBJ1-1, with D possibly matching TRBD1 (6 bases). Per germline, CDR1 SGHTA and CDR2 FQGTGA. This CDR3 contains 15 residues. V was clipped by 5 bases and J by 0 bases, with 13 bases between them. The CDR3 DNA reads TGTGCCAGCAGCCCCGGGACAAGCATGAACACTGAAGCTTTCTTT. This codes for CASSPGTSMNTEAFF.